This T cell receptor beta chain was found in a study of T cells expressing NK-cell markers. Study results and caveats: In a handful of donors, dominant CD3+CD56+NKG2C+ clones formed roughly 1.0-8% of CD8+ cells.

A word on this clonotype: Its antigen is not known.

TCRdb re-called the 5' RACE reads and gives one entry per CDR3 protein, without DNA. The data include hundreds of thousands of distinct CDR3 sequences; the top ten clones carry approximately 3.6%. This CDR3 region has 13 residues. CDR1 is GTSNPN, CDR2 SVGIG, per germline (reference sequence). The gene calls are TRBV30 and TRBJ2-2; TCRdb proposes TRBD1, but this gene call is untestable without DNA. The specimen sequenced was blood T cells: a sorted CD56 or NKG2C T cell subset, CD4+ or CD8+ T cells, or bulk PBMC T cells (not recorded which). The source of this sequence is a man between 18 and 29 years old in good health. CDR3 amino acids: CAWSVGVGGELFF.